A selection of T cell receptor beta chains follows, all from one sample in a study of cytomegalovirus exposure and HLA in healthy donors. Only in-frame clones appear in the TCRdb table, and some are missing; sequencing was by immunoSEQ multiplex PCR. The table has tens of thousands of clones, around three quarters seen once. The sample taken for sequencing was PBMCs. These receptors were obtained from a man in his fifties or sixties in good health and CMV-seronegative. Both conserved end residues are part of each CDR3. D genes are given only for firm matches. Size tells how often a clone was seen (once, few, many) or the class of an expanded clone, and some rows leave it out.

V	size	J	D	CDR3	DNA
TRBV18	.	TRBJ1-5	TRBD1	CASSRDRPNQPQHF	TGTGCCAGCTCCCGGGACAGGCCAAATCAGCCCCAGCATTTT
TRBV9	.	TRBJ2-5	.	CASSAGRTTKETQYF	TGTGCCAGCAGCGCCGGACGGACTACCAAAGAGACCCAGTACTTC
TRBV18	once	TRBJ2-7	TRBD2	CASTQSPSGGYEQYF	TGTGCCAGCACCCAAAGCCCTAGCGGGGGCTACGAGCAGTACTTC
TRBV7-9	.	TRBJ2-7	.	CASSLFQGRPGGQYF	TGTGCCAGCAGCTTATTCCAGGGCCGGCCGGGCGGGCAGTACTTC
TRBV13	.	TRBJ2-3	TRBD2	CASSILLAGRSTDTQYF	TGTGCCAGCAGCATACTACTAGCGGGACGTAGCACAGATACGCAGTATTTT
TRBV7-9	.	TRBJ2-7	TRBD1	CASSLDGTAHEQYF	TGTGCCAGCAGCTTAGACGGGACAGCCCACGAGCAGTACTTC
TRBV6-1	.	TRBJ1-1	TRBD1	CAIINRGGNTEAFF	TGTGCCATCATTAACAGGGGCGGTAACACTGAAGCTTTCTTT
TRBV6-6	.	TRBJ2-3	TRBD1	CASKVRRGRTDTQYF	TGTGCCAGCAAAGTTCGCAGGGGGCGTACAGATACGCAGTATTTT
TRBV19	.	TRBJ1-1	TRBD1	CASSPPGTEEAFF	TGTGCCAGTAGTCCGCCCGGGACAGAAGAAGCTTTCTTT
TRBV10-3	few	TRBJ2-7	TRBD2	CAISESQKRGYEQYF	TGTGCCATCAGTGAGTCACAGAAGCGGGGTTACGAGCAGTACTTC
TRBV30	.	TRBJ2-6	.	CAWSQAGANVLTF	TGTGCCTGGAGCCAGGCTGGGGCCAACGTCCTGACTTTC
TRBV9	.	TRBJ2-2	.	CASSAKQGFTGELFF	TGTGCCAGCAGCGCTAAACAGGGATTCACCGGGGAGCTGTTTTTT
TRBV5-1	once	TRBJ1-1	.	CASSDRGQKNTEAFF	TGCGCCAGCAGCGACCGCGGACAGAAAAACACTGAAGCTTTCTTT
TRBV9	few	TRBJ2-2	.	CASSGLTDRATGELFF	TGTGCCAGCAGCGGACTAACAGACCGAGCCACCGGGGAGCTGTTTTTT
TRBV7-2	.	TRBJ1-1	.	CASSPMGLWAEAFF	TGTGCCAGCAGTCCAATGGGGCTTTGGGCTGAAGCTTTCTTT
TRBV6-5	few	TRBJ1-2	.	CASSYQGRQLLYGYTF	TGTGCCAGCAGTTACCAGGGGCGACAGTTACTCTATGGCTACACCTTC
TRBV2	.	TRBJ1-5	.	CASSEEQGSQPQHF	TGTGCCAGCAGTGAGGAACAGGGTAGTCAGCCCCAGCATTTT
TRBV11-3	few	TRBJ2-2	TRBD2	CASSLDGTSNGELFF	TGTGCCAGCAGCTTAGATGGGACTAGCAACGGGGAGCTGTTTTTT
TRBV5-1	.	TRBJ2-3	TRBD2	CASSSLASTDTQYF	TGCGCCAGCAGCTCACTAGCGAGCACAGATACGCAGTATTTT
TRBV6-5	.	TRBJ2-7	TRBD1	CASSYRRTGDYEQYF	TGTGCCAGCAGTTACCGAAGGACAGGGGACTACGAGCAGTACTTC
TRBV7-9	.	TRBJ2-3	TRBD2	CASSISGGRTDTQYF	TGTGCCAGCAGCATTAGCGGGGGACGCACAGATACGCAGTATTTT
TRBV11-3	.	TRBJ2-6	.	CASSLEGGAASGANVLTF	TGTGCCAGCAGCTTAGAGGGGGGGGCAGCCTCTGGGGCCAACGTCCTGACTTTC
TRBV7-6	.	TRBJ2-7	.	CASSSEVRSYEQYF	TGTGCCAGCAGCTCCGAGGTGCGCTCCTACGAGCAGTACTTC
TRBV29-1	.	TRBJ1-3	.	CSVEWDTGNTIYF	TGCAGCGTTGAATGGGACACTGGAAACACCATATATTTT
TRBV30	.	TRBJ2-7	TRBD2	CACTRGGDYEQYF	TGTGCCTGCACTCGGGGGGGGGACTACGAGCAGTACTTC
TRBV6-5	.	TRBJ2-1	TRBD2	CASRERGAGYNEQFF	TGTGCCAGCAGAGAGCGGGGGGCGGGATACAATGAGCAGTTCTTC
TRBV19	once	TRBJ2-6	.	CASSASGANVLTF	TGTGCCAGCAGCGCTTCTGGGGCCAACGTCCTGACTTTC
TRBV6-6	.	TRBJ2-7	.	CASSPGSIYEQYF	TGTGCCAGCAGTCCCGGGAGTATCTACGAGCAGTACTTC
TRBV5-1	.	TRBJ2-1	TRBD2	CASSYSGSSYNEQFF	TGCGCCAGCAGCTATAGCGGGAGCTCCTACAATGAGCAGTTCTTC
TRBV2	few	TRBJ1-1	TRBD1	CASSATGTDF	TGTGCCAGCAGTGCAACCGGGACAGACTTT
TRBV7-2	.	TRBJ2-5	TRBD1	CASSYGTGSKETQYF	TGTGCCAGCAGCTACGGGACAGGGTCAAAAGAGACCCAGTACTTC
TRBV30	few	TRBJ2-1	TRBD2	CAHGAGRRYEQFF	TGTGCCCACGGAGCCGGGAGGAGGTATGAGCAGTTCTTC
TRBV30	.	TRBJ2-6	TRBD1	CAWSTTGLLSGANVLTF	TGTGCCTGGAGTACGACAGGGCTCCTCTCTGGGGCCAACGTCCTGACTTTC